The 11 T cell receptor beta chains listed next were all sequenced from one sample in a study of T cells in Graves' hyperthyroidism and ophthalmopathy. Authors of the study amplified TCR beta CDR3 regions from RNA transcripts. TCR CDR3 underwent first-round RT-PCR with the HTBI primer set. TCRdb analysed the multiplex PCR reads with MiXCR anew, one entry per CDR3 protein. This sample has 350,000 to 400,000 distinct CDR3 sequences, with roughly 19% found just once. Sequenced input: blood. The origin of the receptors is a woman aged 18-35 years with Graves' hyperthyroidism.

This clonotype appeared many times. The chain carries TRBV7-2 and TRBJ2-7; 9 positions match TRBD2. The trim removed 5 bases at V and 4 bases at J, leaving 12 bases unmatched. The CDR3 totals 16 residues. From germline, CDR1 is SGHTA and CDR2 FQGNSA. The chain's CDR3 is CASSRPGGGVPYEQYF. CDR3 coding DNA: TGTGCCAGCAGCCGCCCGGGCGGGGGGGTGCCTTACGAGCAGTACTTC.

The V and J genes are TRBV20-1 and TRBJ1-5, with a weak D call TRBD1 (6 bases). The CDR3 is 16 amino acids. Trimming removed 0 bases from V and 0 bases from J, with 12 bases in between. The germline V gene has CDR1 DFQATT and CDR2 SNEGSKA (reference sequence). CDR3 sequence (DNA): TGCAGTGCTAGAGATACAGGGCTATATAGCAATCAGCCCCAGCATTTT. It is translated as CSARDTGLYSNQPQHF.

This clonotype was counted a few times. Here the CDR3 reads CATSRDLTGGELFF. DNA for the CDR3: TGTGCCACCAGCAGAGATCTTACAGGCGGGGAGCTGTTTTTT. J is TRBJ2-2 and V is TRBV15; the D gene is possibly TRBD1 (5 bases). The V end was cut by 0 bases, the J end by 7 bases, with 9 bases between. CDR1 is LNHNV and CDR2 is YYDKDF in the germline V gene (reference sequence). CDR3 length: 14 residues.

In this sample, this clonotype turned up once. The chain carries TRBV6-1 and TRBJ1-1, with 11 nucleotides matching TRBD1. The V gene's germline CDR1 is MNHNS and CDR2 SASEGT. J lost 3 bases, V lost 3 bases, and 6 bases had no gene match. This CDR3 has 16 residues. The CDR3, as DNA: TGTGCCAGCAGTGACCCCTGGACAGGGGGCGACACTGAAGCTTTCTTT. It encodes CASSDPWTGGDTEAFF.

This clonotype appeared many times. V is TRBV20-1 and J is TRBJ2-5, with a tentative D call TRBD1 (6 bases). Germline V gene data show CDR1 as DFQATT and CDR2 as SNEGSKA (reference sequence). The length of the CDR3 is 13 residues. V gave up 3 bases and J gave up 5 bases, with 13 bases separating them. The CDR3 sequence: CSASPDTGETQYF. For the CDR3, the DNA is TGCAGTGCTAGTCCGGATACAGGGGAGACCCAGTACTTC.

Ten or more counts support this clonotype. The V call is TRBV12-3 or TRBV12-4, the J call TRBJ1-2; 7 bases agree with TRBD1. The CDR3 is made up of 17 amino acids. V trimming: 6 bases; J trimming: 0 bases; junction bases outside the gene matches: 13. CDR3 in amino acids: CASRGAGGGDTNYGYTF. CDR3 nucleotide sequence: TGTGCCAGCAGGGGCGCAGGGGGGGGTGATACTAACTATGGCTACACCTTC.

The V gene is TRBV6-1, the J gene TRBJ2-6; tentative D call: TRBD2 (5 bases). This CDR3 has 17 residues. The germline gives CDR1 MNHNS, CDR2 SASEGT. The V and J ends lost 4 bases and 0 bases respectively, with 13 bases between them. The CDR3 is CASSGEGSTSGANVLTF. DNA of the CDR3: TGTGCCAGCAGTGGAGAAGGGAGCACCTCTGGGGCCAACGTCCTGACTTTC.

This clonotype showed up many times. The chain joins TRBV11-1 to TRBJ1-2; tentative D call: TRBD1 (5 bases). The V end was cut by 4 bases, the J end by 3 bases, with 18 bases between. The CDR3 length is 16 residues. Germline V CDR1 and CDR2: SGHAT, FQDESV (reference sequence). The CDR3 sequence is CASSSTSREYDYGYTF. CDR3 nucleotides: TGTGCCAGCAGCTCGACCTCCAGGGAGTACGACTATGGCTACACCTTC.

This clonotype came up many times. The chain recombines TRBV9 with TRBJ1-1; 7 nucleotides agree with TRBD1. The CDR3 contains 15 residues. Germline trimming cut 3 bases from V and 3 bases from J; bases unmatched to any gene: 8. Germline V gene data show CDR1 as SGDLS and CDR2 as YYNGEE. CDR3: CASSAEPQGHTEAFF. DNA of the CDR3: TGTGCCAGCAGCGCCGAACCACAGGGGCACACTGAAGCTTTCTTT.

In its sample, this clonotype was seen many times. V gene TRBV12-3 or TRBV12-4 combines with J gene TRBJ1-1; 7 bases map to TRBD1. After removal of 6 bases from V and 7 bases from J, the junction contained 11 bases not matched to a gene. The length of the CDR3 is 14 residues. The CDR3: CASSPRQGLIEAFF. The CDR3 DNA is TGTGCCAGCAGCCCTAGACAGGGCCTCATTGAAGCTTTCTTT.

There are many counts of this clonotype. The V gene is TRBV6-1, the J gene TRBJ1-1, with D maybe TRBD1 (5 bases). Germline-derived CDR1 and CDR2 are MNHNS and SASEGT. The V end was cut by 7 bases, the J end by 1 base, with 10 bases between. The CDR3 runs 13 residues. DNA of the CDR3: TGTGCCAGCACCTATACAGGGAACACTGAAGCTTTCTTT. Protein sequence: CASTYTGNTEAFF.